The 6 T cell receptor beta chains below come from one sample, sequenced in a study of CD4+ T cells in melanoma (dated by TCRdb to about 2022). The library was made by the immunoSEQ multiplex PCR assay. Here the immuneACCESS table is served through TCRdb, limited to in-frame sequences with V and J called. Missing clones are a known gap in these copies; in checked studies unresolved V genes cover under half, and the rest lacks a known reason. The sample table contains roughly 140,000 clones; only one count was recorded for about nine tenths of them. In total, the top ten clones hold 1.5% of the sample. These receptors were collected from a human donor with melanoma.

CDR3 coding DNA: TGTGCCAGCAGACCACAGATTATCACCTCAGATACGCAGTATTTT. Translating it yields CASRPQIITSDTQYF. V is TRBV6-1 and J is TRBJ2-3; no reliable D call. The germline V gene has CDR1 MNHNS and CDR2 SASEGT. The V end lost 6 bases, the J end lost 4 bases, and 17 bases lay between the germline ends. The CDR3 length is 15 residues.

The V gene is TRBV14, the J gene TRBJ2-7; weak D call: TRBD1 (6 bases). This CDR3 region has 17 residues. The germline V and J ends were trimmed by 1 base and 0 bases, with 16 bases remaining between them. Germline CDR1 reads SGHDN; CDR2 reads FVKESK. The CDR3 coding sequence is TGTGCCAGCAGCCAAGTTATAACAGGGCCTTCCTCCTACGAGCAGTACTTC. This encodes CASSQVITGPSSYEQYF.

The chain combines TRBV2 with TRBJ1-1, with TRBD1 as a possible D gene (6 bases). The ends were cut back, 7 bases at V and 1 base at J, with 10 bases in the middle. Germline values: CDR1 SNHLY, CDR2 FYNNEI. The CDR3 extends over 13 amino acids. CDR3 sequence reads: CASNLQGNTEAFF. The CDR3, as DNA: TGTGCCAGCAATCTACAGGGGAACACTGAAGCTTTCTTT.

The rearrangement uses TRBV5-1 and TRBJ2-5; tentatively, D is TRBD1 or TRBD2 (6 bases each). V lost 2 bases and J lost 5, with 16 bases in between. This CDR3 comprises 15 residues. Germline loops: CDR1 SGHRS, CDR2 YFSETQ. The CDR3 region has the DNA TGCGCCAGCAGCTTAATGGGGGCGGCGGGGGAGACCCAGTACTTC. It codes for CASSLMGAAGETQYF. The full variable domain, completed using reference TRBV5-1 and TRBJ2-5, is KAGVTQTPRYLIKTRGQQVTLSCSPISGHRSVSWYQQTPGQGLQFLFEYFSETQRNKGNFPGRFSGRQFSNSRSEMNVSTLELGDSALYLCASSLMGAAGETQYFGPGTRLLVL.

The rearrangement uses TRBV27 and TRBJ1-2; TRBD1 is a possible D gene (6 bases). The CDR3 spans 14 residues. V lost 2 bases and J lost 11, with 18 bases in between. CDR1 and CDR2 (germline): MNHEY, SMNVEV (reference sequence). CDR3 sequence (DNA): TGTGCCAGCAGTTTAAAAGGGGGGTCTTTTGGGTACACCTTC. It yields the protein CASSLKGGSFGYTF.

This clone was seen a single time. This sequence joins TRBV7-9 and TRBJ2-1; D is uncertain. The germline V and J ends were trimmed by 1 base and 4 bases, with 8 bases remaining between them. Germline assignment: CDR1 SEHNR and CDR2 FQNEAQ (reference sequence). This CDR3 spans 14 amino acids. In DNA, the CDR3 is TGTGCCAGCAGCTTAGATCCCCAATACAATGAGCAGTTCTTC. Translation gives CASSLDPQYNEQFF. The full variable domain, in which reference TRBV7-9 and TRBJ2-1 provide the parts outside the CDR3, is DTGVSQNPRHKITKRGQNVTFRCDPISEHNRLYWYRQTLGQGPEFLTYFQNEAQLEKSRLLSDRFSAERPKGSFSTLEIQRTEQGDSAMYLCASSLDPQYNEQFFGPGTRLTVL.